This TCR beta chain was sequenced during a study of blood T cell repertoires in COVID-19. Study at large: Whether acute or convalescent, the COVID-19 samples came from the United States, Italy and Spain. PBMCs, B-cell-depleted T cells, or T cells provided the cDNA or gDNA that made up the material.

As processed by the authors: Estimated nucleated cell counts came from reference gene primer amplification. TCRdb keeps only in-frame clones here, not all; method: immunoSEQ multiplex PCR. V and J calls and clone size follow that table, whereas D and trimming were derived from the DNA. The sample lists about 240,000 clones, 87% occurring once. The CDR3 spans 15 residues. This TCR was recovered from a man aged 60-69 years who had recovered from COVID-19. The chain links TRBV21-1 to TRBJ2-1; TRBD2 is the table's D call, not checked against the DNA. TRBV21-1 is tagged as a pseudogene. Specimen: peripheral blood. The CDR3 is CASSNERPLYNEQFF. CDR3 sequence (DNA): TGTGCCAGCAGCAACGAGCGACCCTTATACAATGAGCAGTTCTTC.